This T cell receptor beta chain derives from a study of Graves' ophthalmopathy and Graves' hyperthyroidism. General study findings and limits: Thyroid clonotypes that were expanded above 0.001 frequency mostly also appeared in blood.

As to this clonotype: The antigen is unknown. A single base separates this from a much larger clone, so it may be a read error.

Transcripts of RNA were the source for amplifying TCR beta CDR3 regions. Investigators did first-round RT-PCR with HTBI primers, then second-round multiplex PCR. MiXCR was run by TCRdb on the multiplex PCR reads, yielding one entry per CDR3 protein. The data contain about 700,000 distinct CDR3 sequences, 35% to 50% of them seen just once; the ten biggest clones take up 40% to 55%. The CDR3 has 14 amino acids. CDR1 and CDR2 (germline): SGHAT, FQNNGV. V shed 5 bases and J 6 bases; nucleotides not matched to a gene: 4. V is TRBV11-2 and J is TRBJ1-4, with 9 bases fitting TRBD1. The receptor's source is an adult man with Graves' ophthalmopathy. The material sequenced was peripheral blood. CDR3 sequence: CASSPQGAHEKLFF. CDR3 bases: TGTGCCAGCAGCCCACAGGGGGCGCATGAAAAACTGTTTTTT.